The rows below give T cell receptor beta chains drawn from one sample of a study of T cell responses to AZD1222 COVID-19 vaccine. Sequencing used immunoSEQ multiplex PCR; TCRdb keeps in-frame clones, though not all of them. The top ten hold 5% to 5.5% of the sample, which has over 120,000 clones, just over 85% seen once. Sample: peripheral blood, taken 28 days after the second AZD1222 dose. These receptors all stem from an adult who received the AZD1222 COVID-19 vaccine. Each CDR3 is given with its conserved first and last residue. A D gene is named only where the DNA matches it firmly. Clone sizes are given selectively: once, few, many, or a class where the clone is expanded.

j_call v_call d_call clone_size cdr3_aa cdr3_nt
TRBJ2-7 TRBV29-1 TRBD1 once CSVEDRLAGGYEQYF TGCAGCGTTGAAGATCGGTTGGCAGGGGGCTACGAGCAGTACTTC
TRBJ1-4 TRBV7-9 - - CASSLERNEKLFF TGTGCCAGCAGCTTAGAGAGGAATGAAAAACTGTTTTTT
TRBJ2-7 TRBV10-3 TRBD2 once CATQTSVGPYEQYF TGTGCCACGCAGACTAGCGTCGGACCCTACGAGCAGTACTTC
TRBJ1-6 TRBV5-1 - - CASSPDEGGYSPLHF TGCGCCAGCAGCCCGGATGAGGGGGGATATTCACCCCTCCACTTT
TRBJ1-1 TRBV6-1 - - CASSEWSGAFF TGTGCCAGCAGTGAATGGTCGGGGGCTTTCTTT
TRBJ2-1 TRBV27 - - CARPTGYHEQFF TGTGCCAGACCTACAGGGTACCATGAGCAGTTCTTC
TRBJ1-2 TRBV7-2 - - CASRGGKGGYTF TGTGCCAGCCGGGGGGGAAAGGGTGGCTACACCTTC
TRBJ2-2 TRBV5-8 TRBD1 - CASSGGQGVTGELFF TGTGCCAGCAGCGGAGGACAGGGCGTAACCGGGGAGCTGTTTTTT
TRBJ1-2 TRBV12-3/TRBV12-4 - - CASTSRGGRGYTF TGTGCCAGCACCTCGAGGGGGGGTCGAGGCTACACCTTC
TRBJ1-5 TRBV6-7 - - CANWTVYNQPQHF TGTGCCAACTGGACAGTCTACAATCAGCCCCAGCATTTT
TRBJ2-3 TRBV27 TRBD2 - CASSSGLAGKVGTDTQYF TGTGCCAGCAGTTCGGGACTAGCGGGGAAAGTGGGTACAGATACGCAGTATTTT
TRBJ1-1 TRBV10-3 TRBD1 - CAITTGTGMNTEAFF TGTGCCATCACCACCGGGACAGGGATGAACACTGAAGCTTTCTTT
TRBJ2-7 TRBV5-4 - - CASSVYEQYF TGTGCCAGCAGCGTCTACGAGCAGTACTTC
TRBJ1-5 TRBV4-2 - - CASSQEVTENQPQHF TGTGCCAGCAGCCAAGAGGTGACGGAAAATCAGCCCCAGCATTTT
TRBJ2-3 TRBV10-3 TRBD2 many CAISESLTSGGDTQYF TGTGCCATCAGTGAGTCTCTGACTAGCGGGGGGGATACGCAGTATTTT
TRBJ2-7 TRBV6-6 - - CASSYDGSHEQYF TGTGCCAGCAGTTACGACGGGAGTCACGAGCAGTACTTC
TRBJ1-2 TRBV7-8 TRBD1 - CASSLDRVVSSYGYTF TGTGCCAGCAGCTTGGACAGGGTCGTATCCAGCTATGGCTACACCTTC
TRBJ2-1 TRBV28 - - CASSPVVGEQFF TGTGCCAGCTCTCCGGTAGTCGGGGAGCAGTTCTTC
TRBJ2-1 TRBV5-1 - - CASSTLRGGPYNEQFF TGCGCCAGCAGCACCTTAAGGGGAGGCCCCTACAATGAGCAGTTCTTC
TRBJ2-7 TRBV7-9 - few CASSLGWANPIALGYEQYF TGTGCCAGCAGCTTAGGGTGGGCGAACCCTATCGCGCTGGGCTACGAGCAGTACTTC
TRBJ1-2 TRBV27 - - CASSFRAAYGYTF TGTGCCAGCAGTTTTAGGGCGGCCTATGGCTACACCTTC
TRBJ1-6 TRBV6-1 TRBD1 - CASSEGDSPAYNSPLHF TGTGCCAGCAGTGAAGGGGACAGCCCAGCCTATAATTCACCCCTCCACTTT
TRBJ1-4 TRBV11-3 - once CASSSRFGEKLFF TGTGCCAGCAGCTCGCGCTTTGGTGAAAAACTGTTTTTT
TRBJ1-5 TRBV5-8 TRBD1 - CASSSGQGEPSNQPQHF TGTGCCAGCAGCTCCGGACAGGGCGAACCTAGCAATCAGCCCCAGCATTTT
TRBJ2-5 TRBV6-2/TRBV6-3 TRBD1 once CASSYPTGAEETQYF TGTGCCAGCAGTTACCCGACAGGGGCCGAAGAGACCCAGTACTTC
TRBJ2-4 TRBV7-9 TRBD1 few CASSLVTGGAKNIQYF TGTGCCAGCAGCTTAGTAACAGGGGGCGCCAAAAACATTCAGTACTTC
TRBJ2-3 TRBV19 - once CASSIVEKSDTQYF TGTGCCAGTAGTATCGTGGAGAAGTCAGATACGCAGTATTTT
TRBJ1-3 TRBV5-4 TRBD1 - CASTPGGSGNTIYF TGTGCCAGCACCCCAGGGGGCTCTGGAAACACCATATATTTT
TRBJ2-5 TRBV10-3 - - CAISPGWGGGETQYF TGTGCCATCTCCCCTGGATGGGGTGGTGGAGAGACCCAGTACTTC
TRBJ2-3 TRBV5-4 - - CASSLGGGQGTDTQYF TGTGCCAGCAGCTTGGGCGGTGGGCAGGGCACAGATACGCAGTATTTT
TRBJ2-1 TRBV6-1 - - CASSEWAHYNEQFF TGTGCCAGCAGTGAATGGGCCCACTACAATGAGCAGTTCTTC
TRBJ1-6 TRBV19 - - CASTDSLSGFYNSPLHF TGTGCCAGTACAGACTCCCTCAGCGGGTTCTATAATTCACCCCTCCACTTT
TRBJ2-2 TRBV9 - - CASSVSLVGSFNGELFF TGTGCCAGCAGCGTAAGTCTAGTCGGGAGCTTTAACGGGGAGCTGTTTTTT
TRBJ2-1 TRBV5-1 - few CASRGSRPSSYNEQFF TGCGCCAGCAGAGGGTCCCGGCCAAGCTCCTACAATGAGCAGTTCTTC
TRBJ2-3 TRBV10-1 TRBD1 - CASSNGQGADTQYF TGCGCCAGCAGCAACGGACAGGGAGCAGATACGCAGTATTTT
TRBJ2-7 TRBV4-1 - - CASSQDPGTYEQYF TGCGCCAGCAGCCAAGATCCAGGAACCTACGAGCAGTACTTC
TRBJ2-1 TRBV4-2 TRBD2 - CASSQGPGLAGGEQFF TGTGCCAGCAGCCAAGGTCCGGGACTAGCGGGTGGGGAGCAGTTCTTC
TRBJ2-1 TRBV7-9 - - CASILPGAVGNEQFF TGTGCCAGCATCCTTCCTGGGGCCGTAGGCAATGAGCAGTTCTTC
TRBJ2-2 TRBV6-5 - - CASSRETGQGGELFF TGTGCCAGCAGTCGAGAGACAGGTCAAGGCGGGGAGCTGTTTTTT
TRBJ2-5 TRBV7-6 TRBD1 - CASSYGTGNGETQYF TGTGCCAGCAGCTACGGGACAGGGAATGGAGAGACCCAGTACTTC
TRBJ2-6 TRBV14 TRBD1 - CASSQGQGTGANVLTF TGTGCCAGCAGCCAGGGACAGGGGACTGGGGCCAACGTCCTGACTTTC
TRBJ2-1 TRBV6-5 TRBD1 - CASSGQGLNNEQFF TGTGCCAGCAGCGGACAGGGGTTAAACAATGAGCAGTTCTTC
TRBJ1-4 TRBV21-1 - - CASSKGSRGLSTNEKLFF TGTGCCAGCAGCAAAGGTAGCAGGGGGCTGTCTACTAATGAAAAACTGTTTTTT
TRBJ1-5 TRBV28 - - CASSLITNSGDQPQHF TGTGCCAGCAGTTTAATTACCAATTCGGGAGATCAGCCCCAGCATTTT
TRBJ2-3 TRBV19 TRBD2 once CASTLGRGADTQYF TGTGCCAGTACATTAGGGAGGGGTGCAGATACGCAGTATTTT
TRBJ1-4 TRBV5-1 - - CASSFQDNPGEKLFF TGCGCCAGCAGCTTTCAGGATAACCCCGGTGAAAAACTGTTTTTT
TRBJ1-2 TRBV5-1 - - CASREPHNYGYTF TGCGCCAGCCGGGAGCCGCACAACTATGGCTACACCTTC
TRBJ2-3 TRBV29-1 - - CSVEGGRGTDTQYF TGCAGCGTTGAAGGAGGAAGGGGCACAGATACGCAGTATTTT
TRBJ1-2 TRBV7-2 - - CASSLEGGKTSYGYTF TGTGCCAGCAGCCTCGAGGGGGGGAAAACCTCCTATGGCTACACCTTC
TRBJ2-3 TRBV7-2 TRBD2 - CASSLPGTSGTDTQYF TGTGCCAGCAGCTTACCCGGGACTAGCGGAACAGATACGCAGTATTTT
TRBJ2-7 TRBV27 TRBD1 - CASSLKGTGVPYEQYF TGTGCCAGCAGTTTAAAAGGGACAGGAGTCCCCTACGAGCAGTACTTC